This T cell receptor (beta chain) is from a study of blood T cell repertoires in COVID-19. Study details: Both acute and convalescent COVID-19 samples were obtained from the United States, Italy and Spain. T cells, B-cell-depleted T cells, or PBMCs supplied cDNA or gDNA.

In the authors' methods: Estimation of nucleated cell counts was performed using reference gene primer amplification. Only in-frame clones appear in the TCRdb table, and some are missing; sequencing was by immunoSEQ multiplex PCR. The V and J calls and the clone size are those of that table, but D and trimming were determined from the DNA. This table holds about 220,000 clones, 80% to 85% found once. Only one count was recorded for this clone. This clonotype was obtained from a woman in her sixties with acute or convalescent COVID-19. Sequenced input: peripheral blood.

The CDR3 sequence: CASSEVTGGAMNTEAFF. CDR3 in DNA: TGTGCCAGCAGTGAAGTCACAGGGGGCGCGATGAACACTGAAGCTTTCTTT. The V and J genes are TRBV6-4 and TRBJ1-1; 9 bases agree with TRBD1. With V trimmed by 3 bases and J by 0 bases, 8 bases remained unmatched. The germline gives CDR1 MRHNA, CDR2 SNTAGT. The CDR3 is 17 residues long.